These 2 T cell receptor beta chains were all obtained from the same sample, sequenced in a study of shared clonotypes between healthy human individuals. Some clones are missing from TCRdb's copy, which holds only in-frame ones; the method was immunoSEQ multiplex PCR. This table has fewer than 100,000 clones, around two thirds appearing once. The sample comprised memory CD8+ T cells sorted from blood. Specified subset: CD45RO+ cells pooled with CCR7-negative TemRA cells. Every receptor here comes from a man aged 30-40 years in good health.

This clone was observed a single time. A far more abundant clone sits one base away, making this likely a read error. This chain links TRBV7-9 with TRBJ2-1; no reliable D call. CDR1 SEHNR and CDR2 FQNEAQ come from the germline V gene (reference sequence). The CDR3 contains 14 residues. CDR3 loop: CASSFNHLYNGQFF. The CDR3 DNA reads TGTGCCAGCAGCTTCAATCACCTCTACAATGGGCAGTTCTTC.

The chain couples TRBV5-6 to TRBJ1-1; tentative D call: TRBD1 (6 bases). CDR1 is SGHDT and CDR2 is YYEEEE in the germline V gene. The CDR3 sequence is 12 residues long. V lost 3 bases, J lost 11 bases, and 14 bases lay in between. CDR3 DNA sequence: TGTGCCAGCAGCTCATGGGGGCGGGCGGCTTTCTTT. Its translation is CASSSWGRAAFF. Full variable domain (rest looked up from reference TRBV5-6 and TRBJ1-1): DAGVTQSPTHLIKTRGQQVTLRCSPKSGHDTVSWYQQALGQGPQFIFQYYEEEERQRGNFPDRFSGHQFPNYSSELNVNALLLGDSALYLCASSSWGRAAFFGQGTRLTVV.